Described below is a single TCR beta chain sequence and its context. Its antigen is unknown. Primed by a sample-barcoded 5' primer and a J-beta primer mix, a second PCR proceeded for about 7 to 11 cycles. Each CDR3 protein gets one entry after TCRdb re-called the 5' RACE reads with MiXCR. The table includes around 2 million distinct CDR3 sequences, about 39% detected once. Trimming took off 3 bases at V and 7 bases at J, with 23 bases between the two ends. CDR1 SGDLS and CDR2 YYNGEE come from the germline V gene. CDR3 size: 16 residues. The draw of peripheral blood yielded roughly 9.1 milliliters from each donor. Per sample, extraction of total RNA gave at least 6 micrograms in every case. These data belong to a study of blood T cells in healthy people across ages. Findings and caveats of the study: The study found more naive CD4+ cells and higher diversity in long-lived than aged donors.

The sample taken for sequencing was blood. This sequence was found in a human donor in good health. V is TRBV9 and J is TRBJ2-7; D gene uncertain. The DNA of the CDR3 is TGTGCCAGCAGCGCGTACCGAGCTATATCTAACAATGAGCAGTACTTC. Its translation: CASSAYRAISNNEQYF.